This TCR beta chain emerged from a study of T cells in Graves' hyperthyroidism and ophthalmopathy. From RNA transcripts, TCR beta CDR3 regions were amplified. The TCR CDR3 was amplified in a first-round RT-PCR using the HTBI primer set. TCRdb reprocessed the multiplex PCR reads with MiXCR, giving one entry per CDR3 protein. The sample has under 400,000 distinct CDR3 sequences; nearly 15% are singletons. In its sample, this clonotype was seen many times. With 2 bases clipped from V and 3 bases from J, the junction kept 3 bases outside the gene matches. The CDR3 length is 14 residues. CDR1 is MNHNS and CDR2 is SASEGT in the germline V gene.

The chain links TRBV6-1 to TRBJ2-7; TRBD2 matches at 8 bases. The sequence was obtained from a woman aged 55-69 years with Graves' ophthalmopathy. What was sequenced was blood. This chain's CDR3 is CASSEREGDYEQYF. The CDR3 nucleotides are TGTGCCAGCAGTGAACGGGAGGGCGACTACGAGCAGTACTTC.